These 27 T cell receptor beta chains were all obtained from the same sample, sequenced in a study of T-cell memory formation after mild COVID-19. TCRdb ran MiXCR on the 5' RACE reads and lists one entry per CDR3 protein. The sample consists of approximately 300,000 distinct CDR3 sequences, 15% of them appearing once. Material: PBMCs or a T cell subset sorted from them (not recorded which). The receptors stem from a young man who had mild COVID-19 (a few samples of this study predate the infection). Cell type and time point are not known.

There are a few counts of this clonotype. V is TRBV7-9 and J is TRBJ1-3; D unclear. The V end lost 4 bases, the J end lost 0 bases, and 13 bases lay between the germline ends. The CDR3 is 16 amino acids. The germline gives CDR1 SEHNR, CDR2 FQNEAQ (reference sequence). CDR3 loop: CASSSWYGSSGNTIYF. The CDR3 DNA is TGTGCCAGCAGCTCTTGGTACGGCAGCTCTGGAAACACCATATATTTT.

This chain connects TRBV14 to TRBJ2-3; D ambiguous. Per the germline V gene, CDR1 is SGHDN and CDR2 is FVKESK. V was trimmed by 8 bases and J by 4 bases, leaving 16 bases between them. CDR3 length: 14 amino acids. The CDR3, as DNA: TGTGCCAGCGCACCTCTCATGAGCGCAGATACGCAGTATTTT. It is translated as CASAPLMSADTQYF. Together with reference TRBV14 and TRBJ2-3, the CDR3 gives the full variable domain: EAGVTQFPSHSVIEKGQTVTLRCDPISGHDNLYWYRRVMGKEIKFLLHFVKESKQDESGMPNNRFLAERTGGTYSTLKVQPAELEDSGVYFCASAPLMSADTQYFGPGTRLTVL.

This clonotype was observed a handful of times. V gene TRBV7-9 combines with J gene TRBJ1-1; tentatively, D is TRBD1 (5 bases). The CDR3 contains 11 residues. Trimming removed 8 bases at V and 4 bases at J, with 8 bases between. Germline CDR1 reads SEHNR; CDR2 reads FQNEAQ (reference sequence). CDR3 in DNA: TGTGCCAGCGAGGGGAGCACTGAAGCTTTCTTT. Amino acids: CASEGSTEAFF.

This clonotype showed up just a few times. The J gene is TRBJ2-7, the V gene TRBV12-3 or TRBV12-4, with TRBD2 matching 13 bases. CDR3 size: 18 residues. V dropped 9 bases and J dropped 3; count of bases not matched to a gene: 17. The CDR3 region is CARPRSSKLAGGGYEQYF. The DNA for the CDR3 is TGTGCCAGACCCCGCTCCTCCAAACTAGCGGGGGGGGGCTACGAGCAGTACTTC.

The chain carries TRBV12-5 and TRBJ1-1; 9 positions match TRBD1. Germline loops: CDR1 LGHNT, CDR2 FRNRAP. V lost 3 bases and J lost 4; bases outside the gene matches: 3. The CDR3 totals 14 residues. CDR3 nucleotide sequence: TGTGCTAGTGGTTTTGGGACAGGGATCACTGAAGCTTTCTTT. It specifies CASGFGTGITEAFF.

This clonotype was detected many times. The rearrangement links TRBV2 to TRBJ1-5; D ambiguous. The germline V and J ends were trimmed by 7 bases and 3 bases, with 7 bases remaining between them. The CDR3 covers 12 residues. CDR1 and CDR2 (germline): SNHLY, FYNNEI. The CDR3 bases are TGTGCCAGCAAACTGTACAATCAGCCCCAGCATTTT. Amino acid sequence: CASKLYNQPQHF.

CDR3 sequence (DNA): TGTGCCAGCAGCTTAAGCGGGAGAACCAATGAGCAGTTCTTC. Translating gives CASSLSGRTNEQFF. The chain combines TRBV7-3 with TRBJ2-1, with 7 bases matching TRBD2. This CDR3 spans 14 amino acids. From germline, CDR1 is SGHTA and CDR2 FQGTGA. The ends lost 1 base at V and 6 bases at J; junction bases unmatched: 3.

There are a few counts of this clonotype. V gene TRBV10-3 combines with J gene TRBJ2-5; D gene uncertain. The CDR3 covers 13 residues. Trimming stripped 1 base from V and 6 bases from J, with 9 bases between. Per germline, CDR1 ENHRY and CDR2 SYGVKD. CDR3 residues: CAISELDFQTQYF. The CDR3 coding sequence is TGTGCCATCAGTGAGTTGGATTTCCAGACCCAGTACTTC.

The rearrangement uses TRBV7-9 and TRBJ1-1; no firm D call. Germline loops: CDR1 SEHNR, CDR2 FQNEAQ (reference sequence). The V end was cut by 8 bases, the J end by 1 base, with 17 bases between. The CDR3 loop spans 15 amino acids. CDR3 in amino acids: CASLFSPRGNTEAFF. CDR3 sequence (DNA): TGTGCCAGCCTCTTCAGTCCGAGAGGGAACACTGAAGCTTTCTTT.

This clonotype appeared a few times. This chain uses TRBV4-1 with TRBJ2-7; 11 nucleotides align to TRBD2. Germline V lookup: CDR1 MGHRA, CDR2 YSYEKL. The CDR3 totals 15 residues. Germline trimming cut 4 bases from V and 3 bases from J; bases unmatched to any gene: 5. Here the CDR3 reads CASSLLAGGRYEQYF. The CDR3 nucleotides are TGCGCCAGCAGCCTTCTAGCGGGGGGCCGCTACGAGCAGTACTTC.

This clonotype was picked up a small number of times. CDR3: CASSPRLAGAFAKQFF. In DNA, the CDR3 is TGTGCCAGCTCACCCAGACTAGCGGGGGCCTTCGCTAAGCAGTTCTTC. The chain is built from TRBV18 and TRBJ2-1; 12 bases map to TRBD2. V lost 3 bases and J lost 11; bases outside the gene matches: 11. CDR1 KGHSH and CDR2 LQKENI come from the germline V gene. This CDR3 region has 16 residues.

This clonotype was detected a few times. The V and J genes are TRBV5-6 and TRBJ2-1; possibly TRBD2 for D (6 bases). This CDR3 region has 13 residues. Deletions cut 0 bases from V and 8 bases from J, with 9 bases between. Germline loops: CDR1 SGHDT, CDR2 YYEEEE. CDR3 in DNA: TGTGCCAGCAGCTTGGCTAGCGCTTATGAGCAGTTCTTC. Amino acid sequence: CASSLASAYEQFF.

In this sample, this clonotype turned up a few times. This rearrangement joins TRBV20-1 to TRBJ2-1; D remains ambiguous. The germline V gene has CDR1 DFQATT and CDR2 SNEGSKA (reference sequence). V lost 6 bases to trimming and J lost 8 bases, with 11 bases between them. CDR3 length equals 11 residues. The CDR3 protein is CSAKSADEQFF. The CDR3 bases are TGCAGTGCAAAATCGGCGGATGAGCAGTTCTTC.

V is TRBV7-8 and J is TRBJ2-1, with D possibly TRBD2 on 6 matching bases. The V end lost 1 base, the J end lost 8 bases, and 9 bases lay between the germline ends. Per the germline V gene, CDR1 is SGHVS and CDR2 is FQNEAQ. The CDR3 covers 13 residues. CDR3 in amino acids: CASSLVGGHEQFF. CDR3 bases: TGTGCCAGCAGCTTAGTGGGGGGACATGAGCAGTTCTTC.

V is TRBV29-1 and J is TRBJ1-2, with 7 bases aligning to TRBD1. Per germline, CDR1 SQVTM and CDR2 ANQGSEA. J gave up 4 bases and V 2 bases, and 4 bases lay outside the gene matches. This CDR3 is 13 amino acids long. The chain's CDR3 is CSVERDRGYGYTF. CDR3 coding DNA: TGCAGCGTTGAAAGGGACAGAGGCTATGGCTACACCTTC.

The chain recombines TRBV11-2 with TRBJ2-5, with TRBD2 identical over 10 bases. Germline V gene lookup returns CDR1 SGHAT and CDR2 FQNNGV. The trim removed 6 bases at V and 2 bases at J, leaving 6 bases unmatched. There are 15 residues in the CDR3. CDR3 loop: CASRKLAGRQETQYF. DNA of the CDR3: TGTGCCAGCAGGAAACTAGCGGGGAGGCAAGAGACCCAGTACTTC.

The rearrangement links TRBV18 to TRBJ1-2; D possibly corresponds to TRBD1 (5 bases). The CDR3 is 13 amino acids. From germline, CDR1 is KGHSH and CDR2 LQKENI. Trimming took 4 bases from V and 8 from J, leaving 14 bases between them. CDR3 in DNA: TGTGCCAGCTCACTCAGGGACTCGCGGGGCTACACCTTC. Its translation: CASSLRDSRGYTF. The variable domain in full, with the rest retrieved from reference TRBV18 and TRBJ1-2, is NAGVMQNPRHLVRRRGQEARLRCSPMKGHSHVYWYRQLPEEGLKFMVYLQKENIIDESGMPKERFSAEFPKEGPSILRIQQVVRGDSAAYFCASSLRDSRGYTFGSGTRLTVV.

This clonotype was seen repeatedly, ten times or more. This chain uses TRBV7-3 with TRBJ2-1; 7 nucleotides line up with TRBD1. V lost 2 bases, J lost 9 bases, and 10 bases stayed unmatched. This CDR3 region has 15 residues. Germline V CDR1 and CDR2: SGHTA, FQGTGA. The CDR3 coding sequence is TGTGCCAGCAGCTTACGATCAGGGGGTAATGGTGAGCAGTTCTTC. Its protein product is CASSLRSGGNGEQFF.

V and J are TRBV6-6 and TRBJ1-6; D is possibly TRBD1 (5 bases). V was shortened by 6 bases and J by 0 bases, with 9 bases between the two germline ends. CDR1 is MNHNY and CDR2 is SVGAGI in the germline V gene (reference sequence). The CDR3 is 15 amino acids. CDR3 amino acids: CASRTESSYNSPLHF. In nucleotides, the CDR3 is TGTGCCAGCAGGACAGAGAGCTCCTATAATTCACCCCTCCACTTT.

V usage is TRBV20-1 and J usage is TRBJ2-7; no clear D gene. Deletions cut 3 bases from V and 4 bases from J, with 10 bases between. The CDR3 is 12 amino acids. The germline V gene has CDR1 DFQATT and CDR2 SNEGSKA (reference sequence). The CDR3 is CSASVQSYEQYF. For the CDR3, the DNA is TGCAGTGCTAGTGTCCAGTCATACGAGCAGTACTTC.

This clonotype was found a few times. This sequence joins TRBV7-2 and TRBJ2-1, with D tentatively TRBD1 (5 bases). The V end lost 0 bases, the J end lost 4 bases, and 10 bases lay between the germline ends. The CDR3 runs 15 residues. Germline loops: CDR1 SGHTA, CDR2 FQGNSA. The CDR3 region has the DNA TGTGCCAGCAGCTTAGCGCGGCAGGGATACAATGAGCAGTTCTTC. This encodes CASSLARQGYNEQFF.

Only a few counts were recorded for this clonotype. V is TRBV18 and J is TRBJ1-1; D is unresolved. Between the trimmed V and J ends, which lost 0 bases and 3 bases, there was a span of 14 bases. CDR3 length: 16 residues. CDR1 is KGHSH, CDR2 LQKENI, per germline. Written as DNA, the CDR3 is TGTGCCAGCTCACCACCGTCTAGGGCCAGGTACACTGAAGCTTTCTTT. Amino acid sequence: CASSPPSRARYTEAFF.

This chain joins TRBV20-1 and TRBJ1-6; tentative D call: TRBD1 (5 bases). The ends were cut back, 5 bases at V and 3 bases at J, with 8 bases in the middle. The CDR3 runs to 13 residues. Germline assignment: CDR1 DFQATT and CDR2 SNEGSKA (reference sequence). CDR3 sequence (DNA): TGCAGTGCTTCGACAGACTATAATTCACCCCTCCACTTT. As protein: CSASTDYNSPLHF.

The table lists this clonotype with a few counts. In DNA, the CDR3 is TGTGCCAGCAGTTTTGACCAGAACACTGAAGCTTTCTTT. It yields the protein CASSFDQNTEAFF. The rearrangement uses TRBV12-3 or TRBV12-4 and TRBJ1-1; D gene ambiguous. Trimming stripped 3 bases from V and 1 base from J, with 6 bases between. The CDR3 totals 13 residues.

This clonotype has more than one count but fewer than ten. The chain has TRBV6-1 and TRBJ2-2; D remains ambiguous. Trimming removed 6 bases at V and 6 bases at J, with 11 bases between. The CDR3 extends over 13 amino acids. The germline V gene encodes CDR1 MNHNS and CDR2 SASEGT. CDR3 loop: CASSLESAGELFF. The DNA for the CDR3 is TGTGCCAGCAGCCTAGAGTCGGCCGGGGAGCTGTTTTTT.

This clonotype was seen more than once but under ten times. CDR3 nucleotide sequence: TGTGCCAGCAGCTTAGGACAGGGTGGCAATACGCAGTATTTT. Amino acid sequence: CASSLGQGGNTQYF. J is TRBJ2-3 and V is TRBV7-3; 8 bases line up with TRBD1. In germline, CDR1 is SGHTA, CDR2 FQGTGA. The CDR3 length is 14 residues. Trimming removed 2 bases from V and 7 bases from J; junction bases left unmatched: 5.

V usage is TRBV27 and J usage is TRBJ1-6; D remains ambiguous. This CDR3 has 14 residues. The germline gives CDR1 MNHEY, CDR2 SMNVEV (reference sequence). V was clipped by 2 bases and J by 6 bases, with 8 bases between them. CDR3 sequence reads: CASSLPYSNSPLHF. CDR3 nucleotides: TGTGCCAGCAGTTTACCTTACAGTAATTCACCCCTCCACTTT.